This T cell receptor beta chain was sequenced in a study of blood T cell repertoires in COVID-19. Assay used: immunoSEQ multiplex PCR; TCRdb lists only in-frame clones, some missing. The sample holds 120,000 to 150,000 clones, more than 75% seen once. The CDR3 consists of 13 residues. Trimming stripped 4 bases from V and 2 bases from J, with 8 bases between. Germline lookup yields CDR1 MDHEN and CDR2 SYDVKM. The V gene is TRBV28, the J gene TRBJ1-1; D remains unclear. This clonotype was sampled from a woman between 50 and 59 years old with active or convalescent COVID-19. The sample consisted of peripheral blood. Here the CDR3 reads CASSSRVNTEAFF. In DNA form, the CDR3 reads TGTGCCAGCAGTTCACGGGTAAACACTGAAGCTTTCTTT.